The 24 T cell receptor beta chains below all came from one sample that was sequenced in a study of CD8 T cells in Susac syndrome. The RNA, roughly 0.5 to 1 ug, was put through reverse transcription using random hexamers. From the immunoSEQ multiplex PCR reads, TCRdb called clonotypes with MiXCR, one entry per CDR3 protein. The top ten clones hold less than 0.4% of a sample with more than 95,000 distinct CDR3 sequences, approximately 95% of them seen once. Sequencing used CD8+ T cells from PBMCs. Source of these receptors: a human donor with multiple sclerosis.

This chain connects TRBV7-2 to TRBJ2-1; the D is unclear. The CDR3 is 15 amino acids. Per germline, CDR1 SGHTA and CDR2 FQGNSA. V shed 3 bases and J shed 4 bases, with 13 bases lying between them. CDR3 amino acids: CASSLLAYLYNEQFF. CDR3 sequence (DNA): TGTGCCAGCAGCTTGCTGGCCTATTTATACAATGAGCAGTTCTTC.

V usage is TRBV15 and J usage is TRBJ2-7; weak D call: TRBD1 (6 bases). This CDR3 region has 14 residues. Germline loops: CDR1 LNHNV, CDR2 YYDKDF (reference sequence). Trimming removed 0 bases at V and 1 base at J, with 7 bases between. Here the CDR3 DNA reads TGTGCCACCAGCAGAGACAGGGGTTCCTACGAGCAGTACGTC. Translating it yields CATSRDRGSYEQYV.

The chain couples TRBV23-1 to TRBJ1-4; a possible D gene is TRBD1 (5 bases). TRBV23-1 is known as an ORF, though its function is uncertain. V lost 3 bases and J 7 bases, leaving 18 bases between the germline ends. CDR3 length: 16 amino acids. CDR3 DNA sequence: TGCGCCAGCAGTCACAACGGGGGGAAGGGTATTGAAAAACTGTTTTTT. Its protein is CASSHNGGKGIEKLFF.

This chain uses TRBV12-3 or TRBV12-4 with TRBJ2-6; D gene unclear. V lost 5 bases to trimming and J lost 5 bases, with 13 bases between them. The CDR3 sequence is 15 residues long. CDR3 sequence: CASSTQVQRANVLTF. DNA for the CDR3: TGTGCCAGCAGTACCCAGGTACAGAGGGCCAACGTCCTGACTTTC.

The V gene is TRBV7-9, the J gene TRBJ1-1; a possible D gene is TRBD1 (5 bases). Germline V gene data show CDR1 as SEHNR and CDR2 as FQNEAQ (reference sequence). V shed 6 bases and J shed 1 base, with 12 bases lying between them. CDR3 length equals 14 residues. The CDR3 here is CASSLTDSNTEAFF. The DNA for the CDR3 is TGTGCCAGCAGTTTGACAGACTCGAACACTGAAGCTTTCTTT.

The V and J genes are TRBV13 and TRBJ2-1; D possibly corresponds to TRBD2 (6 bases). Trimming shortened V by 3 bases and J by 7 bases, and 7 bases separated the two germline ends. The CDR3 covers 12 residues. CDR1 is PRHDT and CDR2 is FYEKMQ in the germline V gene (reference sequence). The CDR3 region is CASSFRENEQFF. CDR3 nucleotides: TGTGCCAGCAGCTTTCGGGAGAATGAGCAGTTCTTC. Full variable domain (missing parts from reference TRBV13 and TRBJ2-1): AAGVIQSPRHLIKEKRETATLKCYPIPRHDTVYWYQQGPGQDPQFLISFYEKMQSDKGSIPDRFSAQQFSDYHSELNMSSLELGDSALYFCASSFRENEQFFGPGTRLTVL.

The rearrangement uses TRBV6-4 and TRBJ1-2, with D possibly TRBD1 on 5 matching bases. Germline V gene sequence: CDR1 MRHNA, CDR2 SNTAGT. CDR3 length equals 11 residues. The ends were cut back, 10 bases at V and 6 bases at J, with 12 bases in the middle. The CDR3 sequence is CAIPQENGYTF. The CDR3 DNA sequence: TGTGCCATACCACAGGAGAATGGCTACACCTTC.

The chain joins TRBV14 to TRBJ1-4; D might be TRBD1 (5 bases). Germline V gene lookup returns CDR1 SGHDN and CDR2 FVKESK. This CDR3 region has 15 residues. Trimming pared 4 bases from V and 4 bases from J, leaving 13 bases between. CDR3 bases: TGTGCCAGCAGCCCGGGGGTAGCCGTTAATGAAAAACTGTTTTTT. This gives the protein CASSPGVAVNEKLFF.

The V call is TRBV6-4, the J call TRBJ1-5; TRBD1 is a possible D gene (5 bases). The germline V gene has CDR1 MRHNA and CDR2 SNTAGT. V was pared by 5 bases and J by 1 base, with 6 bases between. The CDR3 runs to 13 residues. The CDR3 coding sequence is TGTGCCAGCAGTCGGGACAGCAATCAGCCCCAGCATTTT. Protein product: CASSRDSNQPQHF.

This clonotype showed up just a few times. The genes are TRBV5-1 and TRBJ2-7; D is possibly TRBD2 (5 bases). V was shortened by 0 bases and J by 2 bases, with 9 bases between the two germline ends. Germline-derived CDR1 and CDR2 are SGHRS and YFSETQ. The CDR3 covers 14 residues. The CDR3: CASSLGGIPYEQYF. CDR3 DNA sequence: TGCGCCAGCAGCTTGGGAGGGATTCCCTACGAGCAGTACTTC.

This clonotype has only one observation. CDR3 DNA sequence: TGTGCTAGTGGTTTGGAGATCTCTGGTGAAAAACTGTTTTTT. As protein: CASGLEISGEKLFF. V gene TRBV12-5 combines with J gene TRBJ1-4; D is uncertain. The CDR3 runs to 14 residues. CDR1 and CDR2 from the germline V gene are LGHNT and FRNRAP. The ends were cut back, 1 base at V and 7 bases at J, with 10 bases in the middle.

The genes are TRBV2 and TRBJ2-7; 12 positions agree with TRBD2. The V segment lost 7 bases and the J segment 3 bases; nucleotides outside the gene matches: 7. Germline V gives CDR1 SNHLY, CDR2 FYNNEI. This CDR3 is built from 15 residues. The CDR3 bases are TGTGCCAGCAAACTAGCGGGAGGCGCCTACTACGAGCAGTACGTC. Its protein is CASKLAGGAYYEQYV.

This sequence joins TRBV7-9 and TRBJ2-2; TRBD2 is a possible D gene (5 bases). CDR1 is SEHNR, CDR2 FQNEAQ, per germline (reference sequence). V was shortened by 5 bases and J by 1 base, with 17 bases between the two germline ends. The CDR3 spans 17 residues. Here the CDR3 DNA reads TGTGCCAGCAGCCCCAACTCAGAGGGCTGGAACACCGGGGAGCTGTTTTTT. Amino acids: CASSPNSEGWNTGELFF.

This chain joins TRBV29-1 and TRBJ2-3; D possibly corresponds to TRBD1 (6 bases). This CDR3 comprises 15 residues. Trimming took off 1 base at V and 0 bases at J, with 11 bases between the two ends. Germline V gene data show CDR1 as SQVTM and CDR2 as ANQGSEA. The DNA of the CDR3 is TGCAGCGTTGAAGGGGGGCAAACTAGCACAGATACGCAGTATTTT. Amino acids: CSVEGGQTSTDTQYF.

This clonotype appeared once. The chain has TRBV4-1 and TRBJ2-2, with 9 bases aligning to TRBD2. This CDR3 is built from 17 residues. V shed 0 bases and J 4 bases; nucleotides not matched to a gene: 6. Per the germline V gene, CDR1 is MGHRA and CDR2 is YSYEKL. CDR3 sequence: CASSQEGAGGGTGELFF. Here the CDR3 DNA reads TGCGCCAGCAGCCAAGAGGGGGCGGGAGGGGGCACCGGGGAGCTGTTTTTT.

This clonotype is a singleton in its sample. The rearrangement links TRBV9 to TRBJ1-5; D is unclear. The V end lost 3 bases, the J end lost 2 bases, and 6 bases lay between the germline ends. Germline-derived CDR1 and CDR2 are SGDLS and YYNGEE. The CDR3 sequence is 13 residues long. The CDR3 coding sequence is TGTGCCAGCAGCGGGTCCGGCAATCAGCCCCAGCATTTT. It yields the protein CASSGSGNQPQHF.

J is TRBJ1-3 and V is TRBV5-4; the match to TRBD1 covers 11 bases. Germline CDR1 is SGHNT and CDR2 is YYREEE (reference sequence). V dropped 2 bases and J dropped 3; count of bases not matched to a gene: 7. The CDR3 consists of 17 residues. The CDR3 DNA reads TGTGCCAGCAGCTTACCTGGGACAGGGGGTGGTGGAAACACCATATATTTT. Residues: CASSLPGTGGGGNTIYF. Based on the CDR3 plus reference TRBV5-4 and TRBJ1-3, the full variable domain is ETGVTQSPTHLIKTRGQQVTLRCSSQSGHNTVSWYQQALGQGPQFIFQYYREEENGRGNFPPRFSGLQFPNYSSELNVNALELDDSALYLCASSLPGTGGGGNTIYFGEGSWLTVV.

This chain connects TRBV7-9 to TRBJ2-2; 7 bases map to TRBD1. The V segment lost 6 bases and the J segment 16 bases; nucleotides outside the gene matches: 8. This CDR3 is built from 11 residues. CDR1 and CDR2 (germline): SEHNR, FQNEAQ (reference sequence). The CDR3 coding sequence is TGTGCCAGCAGTCGGGACAGTGGAAAGTTTTTT. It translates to CASSRDSGKFF.

CDR3 sequence (DNA): TGTGCCAGCAGCTTTAGGACACGATACACAGATACGCAGTATTTT. Amino acids: CASSFRTRYTDTQYF. The chain has TRBV11-2 and TRBJ2-3, with D tentatively TRBD1 (5 bases). CDR1 is SGHAT and CDR2 is FQNNGV in the germline V gene. The CDR3 is 15 residues long. V lost 3 bases to trimming and J lost 2 bases, with 12 bases between them.

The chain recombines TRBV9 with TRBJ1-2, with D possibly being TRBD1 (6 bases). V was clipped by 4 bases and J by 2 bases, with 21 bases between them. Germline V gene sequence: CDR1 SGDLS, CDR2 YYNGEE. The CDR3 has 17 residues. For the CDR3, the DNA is TGTGCCAGCAGCTCACAACTCGGAAGGGGGGGAAACTATGGCTACACCTTC. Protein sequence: CASSSQLGRGGNYGYTF.

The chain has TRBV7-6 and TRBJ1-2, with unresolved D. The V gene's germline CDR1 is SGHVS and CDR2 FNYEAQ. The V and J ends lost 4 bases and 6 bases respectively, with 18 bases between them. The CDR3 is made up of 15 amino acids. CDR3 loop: CASSSLAQSPNGYTF. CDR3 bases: TGTGCCAGCAGCTCGTTGGCACAGTCCCCAAATGGCTACACCTTC.

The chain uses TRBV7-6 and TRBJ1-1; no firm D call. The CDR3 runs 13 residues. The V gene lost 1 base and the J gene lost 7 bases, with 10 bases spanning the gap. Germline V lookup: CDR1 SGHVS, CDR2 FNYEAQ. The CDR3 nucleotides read TGTGCCAGCAGCTTAGGGGTCGGGCGTGAAGCTTTCTTT. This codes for CASSLGVGREAFF.

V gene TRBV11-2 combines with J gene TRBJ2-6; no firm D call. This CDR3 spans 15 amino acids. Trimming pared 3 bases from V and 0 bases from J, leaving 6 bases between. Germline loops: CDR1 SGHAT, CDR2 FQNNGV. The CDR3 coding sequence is TGTGCCAGCAGCTTCCGTAGCTCTGGGGCCAACGTCCTGACTTTC. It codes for CASSFRSSGANVLTF.

The CDR3 protein is CATSRTLPTQETQYF. In DNA form, the CDR3 reads TGTGCCACCAGCAGAACTCTTCCCACCCAAGAGACCCAGTACTTC. The genes are TRBV15 and TRBJ2-5; D remains unclear. Germline V gene data show CDR1 as LNHNV and CDR2 as YYDKDF (reference sequence). The CDR3 sequence is 15 residues long. V was cut by 2 bases and J by 1 base, with 11 bases left in between.